Below, 27 T cell receptor beta chains from the same sample are listed, as sequenced in a study of tumor-infiltrating lymphocytes in primary liver carcinoma (dated by TCRdb to about 2017). This sample was sequenced with an Illumina HiSeq 2500. TCRbeta-specific cDNA was reverse-transcribed from 500 ng total RNA using a constant-region primer and ProtoScript II reverse transcriptase. TCRbeta libraries were built with three nested multiplex PCR rounds, a slightly modified ARM-PCR procedure. Each of the first two PCR rounds ran for approximately 10 cycles using multiplex TRBV1-TRBV30 forward primers together with a Cbeta reverse primer. Through fastp at Q25 and MiXCR, TCRdb rebuilt clones from the public reads, retaining in-frame beta chains. Here each entry gathers all rows of one CDR3 protein and keeps the most common genes and DNA. The sample data list approximately 190,000 distinct CDR3 sequences, and over 80% of these were observed just once. Of the sample, 15% to 20% falls within the top ten clones.

Total RNA and DNA were co-extracted without cell sorting from about 19-30 mg of bulk tissue using the AllPrep DNA/RNA mini kit. What was sequenced was tumor tissue from primary liver carcinoma. The receptors were sampled from a man in his forties with primary liver carcinoma and hepatitis B virus infection.

This clonotype was seen only a few times. A much larger clone differs by one base, so this may be a read error. The rearrangement uses TRBV12-3 or TRBV12-4 and TRBJ2-3; 8 bases match TRBD2. This CDR3 spans 15 amino acids. CDR3 DNA: TGTGCCAGCAGTCCTAGCGGGTCCAGAGGAGATAAGCAGTATTTT. This gives the protein CASSPSGSRGDKQYF.

This clonotype was seen a handful of times. A read error may account for a junction end that differs from germline. The rearrangement links TRBV11-3 to TRBJ1-5, with D tentatively TRBD1 (5 bases). Germline V CDR1 and CDR2: SGHNT, YENEEA. The CDR3 is 15 residues long. The CDR3 DNA is TGTGCCAGGAGCTTAGATCTGGGGGTGGCTCAACTCCAGCATTTT. Residues: CARSLDLGVAQLQHF. The variable domain in full, with the rest retrieved from reference TRBV11-3 and TRBJ1-5, is EAGVVQSPRYKIIEKKQPVAFWCNPISGHNTLYWYLQNLGQGPELLIRYENEEAVDDSQLPKDRFSAERLKGVDSTLKIQPAELGDSAVYLCARSLDLGVAQLQHFGDGTRLSIL.

To note about this clonotype: A read error may account for a junction end that differs from germline. The chain joins TRBV5-1 to TRBJ2-1; 8 bases align to TRBD2. CDR1 is SGHRS, CDR2 YFSETQ, per germline. This CDR3 comprises 12 residues. Here the CDR3 DNA reads TGCGCTAGCAGCCCAGCGGGAGTTGAGCAGATCTTC. Translation: CASSPAGVEQIF.

The chain links TRBV7-9 to TRBJ2-7, with 9 bases aligning to TRBD2. The CDR3 has 15 amino acids. In germline, CDR1 is SEHNR, CDR2 FQNEAQ (reference sequence). The CDR3 is CTNSRISGSFYEQYF. Here the CDR3 DNA reads TGTACCAACAGCCGGATTAGCGGGAGTTTCTACGAGCAGTACTTC.

The chain recombines TRBV7-2 with TRBJ2-5; maybe TRBD1 (5 bases). Trimming took off 1 base at V and 1 base at J, with 22 bases between the two ends. The CDR3 covers 19 residues. From germline, CDR1 is SGHTA and CDR2 FQGNSA. CDR3 residues: CASSLEIRKRQQSQETQYF. The CDR3 bases are TGTGCCAGCAGCTTAGAAATAAGGAAGAGACAGCAATCCCAAGAGACCCAGTACTTC.

The rearrangement joins TRBV6-5 to TRBJ1-6; D is unclear. Looked up from germline, CDR1 is MNHEY and CDR2 is SVGAGI. There are 14 residues in the CDR3. The V end was cut by 8 bases, the J end by 10 bases, with 18 bases between. The CDR3 nucleotides are TGTGCCAGCTCTGGCGACGGCGGTGGCTCACCCCTCCACTTT. Translation: CASSGDGGGSPLHF.

Note on this clonotype: A read error may account for a junction end that differs from germline. The chain has TRBV6-4 and TRBJ2-3; 11 bases are shared with TRBD1. This CDR3 contains 16 residues. Germline lookup yields CDR1 MRHNA and CDR2 SNTAGT. CDR3 protein: CASSDSRTGGRDTQYF. As DNA, the CDR3 is TGTGCGAGCAGTGACTCCAGGACAGGGGGCAGAGATACGCAGTATTTT.

This clonotype was counted once. Germline and junction disagree at one end, which may indicate a read error. The chain recombines TRBV4-1 with TRBJ2-1; D is unresolved. Germline V gene data show CDR1 as MGHRA and CDR2 as YSYEKL. The CDR3 length is 16 residues. The CDR3 loop reads CAGSQDRTPSYNEQLF. CDR3 bases: TGCGCCGGCAGCCAAGATCGGACCCCCTCCTACAATGAGCAGTTATTC.

This clonotype was seen only a few times. The chain combines TRBV29-1 with TRBJ2-3, with a possible D match to TRBD1 (5 bases). Germline assignment: CDR1 SQVTM and CDR2 ANQGSEA. The CDR3 has 14 residues. Trimming cost V 7 bases and J 2 bases, with 16 bases left between them. The CDR3 nucleotides are TGCAGCGCCACGTCCCAGGGCGTCACAGATACGCAGTATTTT. Its protein is CSATSQGVTDTQYF.

Concerning this clonotype: A read error may produce the germline difference seen at one junction end. The CDR3 here is CASSDGTSDEHFF. In nucleotides, the CDR3 is TGTGCCAGCAGTGATGGGACAAGCGATGAGCACTTCTTC. The J gene is TRBJ2-1, the V gene TRBV6-1; a possible D gene is TRBD1 (6 bases). Germline CDR1 is MNHNS and CDR2 is SASEGT. This CDR3 contains 13 residues.

The gene calls are TRBV29-1 and TRBJ1-1; unclear D gene. The germline V and J ends were trimmed by 1 base and 7 bases, with 13 bases remaining between them. Germline V gives CDR1 SQVTM, CDR2 ANQGSEA. The CDR3 loop spans 13 amino acids. DNA for the CDR3: TGCAGCGTTGAAGGACTGGGGTTCGATGAAGCTTTCTTT. As protein: CSVEGLGFDEAFF.

Comment on this clonotype: Sequence at one end of the junction differs from germline and may be a read error. The chain recombines TRBV5-1 with TRBJ1-1; a weak D match, TRBD1 (5 bases). Per germline, CDR1 SGHRS and CDR2 YFSETQ. This CDR3 has 14 residues. CDR3 loop: CASCLPGERTEAFF. The CDR3 DNA is TGCGCCAGCTGCCTGCCGGGGGAGAGGACTGAAGCATTCTTT.

This clonotype was detected once. This may be a read error, as it is one base from a much larger clone. The V and J genes are TRBV28 and TRBJ1-1, with D unresolved. The CDR3 length is 13 residues. Germline lookup yields CDR1 MDHEN and CDR2 SYDVKM. The CDR3 coding sequence is TGTGCCACCAGTCCCTATGCGAACACTGAAGCTTTCTTT. Amino acid sequence: CATSPYANTEAFF.

This clonotype was seen at least ten times. The chain is built from TRBV5-1 and TRBJ2-7, with D hard to call. V lost 2 bases and J 3 bases, leaving 15 bases between the germline ends. The CDR3 length is 15 residues. Germline V CDR1 and CDR2: SGHRS, YFSETQ. CDR3 protein: CASSFHFLGSYEQYF. CDR3 DNA sequence: TGCGCCAGCAGCTTCCACTTCCTAGGCAGCTACGAGCAGTACTTC.

The V call is TRBV28, the J call TRBJ2-7, with D maybe TRBD2 (5 bases). Germline-derived CDR1 and CDR2 are MDHEN and SYDVKM. The V end was cut by 7 bases, the J end by 2 bases, with 12 bases between. The CDR3 is 13 residues long. This CDR3 reads CASMRAVTYEQYF. The CDR3 nucleotides are TGTGCCAGCATGCGGGCGGTGACCTACGAGCAGTACTTC.

This clonotype has a single count. Lacking the conserved final phenylalanine or tryptophan, this CDR3 likely reflects a read error. The DNA is omitted, as the CDR3 cannot be located on it reliably, and the CDR3 follows TCRdb's listing. This chain connects TRBV6-2 or TRBV6-3 to TRBJ2-7; TRBD2, the table's D call, lacks a check against the DNA. Germline lookup yields CDR1 MNHEY and CDR2 SVGEGT. The CDR3 length is 15 residues, termini included. CDR3 amino acids: CASSTPTSGGYEHYI.

This clonotype was counted at least ten times. The V and J genes are TRBV10-3 and TRBJ2-2; D may match TRBD1 or TRBD2 (5 bases each). Per the germline V gene, CDR1 is ENHRY and CDR2 is SYGVKD. The CDR3 is 16 amino acids. Trimming removed 5 bases from V and 4 bases from J, with 17 bases in between. The CDR3 bases are TGTGCCATCAGTCCGGGACGTAACTTAGGCACCGGGGAGCTGTTTTTT. This translates into CAISPGRNLGTGELFF.

To note about this clonotype: An end of the junction does not agree with germline; a read error may underlie this. The chain couples TRBV10-2 to TRBJ2-5; 8 bases line up with TRBD2. Per germline, CDR1 WSHSY and CDR2 SAAADI. This CDR3 has 16 amino acids. The CDR3 DNA sequence: TGCGCCAGCAGTGACGATGGAGCGGGAGACTGGGAGACACAGTACTTC. Protein sequence: CASSDDGAGDWETQYF.

As for this clonotype: One end of the junction is discordant with germline, which a read error may explain. The gene calls are TRBV4-2 and TRBJ2-5; 12 bases map to TRBD2. This CDR3 is 15 amino acids long. Per germline, CDR1 LGHNA and CDR2 YNFKEQ. Written as DNA, the CDR3 is TGTGCCATCAGCCAGTCTAGGACTAGCGGGGCGAGGGTAAACTTC. Its translation: CAISQSRTSGARVNF.

The gene calls are TRBV9 and TRBJ2-7, with D perhaps matching TRBD1 (6 bases). V was pared by 3 bases and J by 3 bases, with 13 bases between. The CDR3 runs 14 residues. Germline assignment: CDR1 SGDLS and CDR2 YYNGEE. The chain's CDR3 is CASSATGSNYEQYF. For the CDR3, the DNA is TGTGCCAGCAGCGCTACAGGGAGCAACTACGAGCAGTACTTC.

The chain carries TRBV28 and TRBJ1-6; 10 bases align to TRBD1. V shed 9 bases, J shed 7 bases, and the junction held 18 bases outside the gene matches. CDR1 and CDR2 from the germline V gene are MDHEN and SYDVKM. The CDR3 is made up of 18 amino acids. CDR3 residues: CASQLATGGEIENSPLHF. The CDR3 nucleotides read TGTGCCAGTCAACTCGCGACAGGGGGCGAGATAGAGAATTCACCCCTCCACTTT.

Regarding this clonotype: A read error may produce the germline difference seen at one junction end. The chain combines TRBV28 with TRBJ1-5; TRBD1 might be the D (6 bases). The CDR3 length is 16 residues. Germline values: CDR1 MDHEN, CDR2 SYDVKM. In DNA, the CDR3 is TGCGCCAGCAGTTTATTTGGGGACAAGGGGAATCAGCCCCAGCATTTT. Encoded protein: CASSLFGDKGNQPQHF.

This clonotype was found once. Likely a read error: the CDR3 ends without its conserved phenylalanine or tryptophan. This rearrangement joins TRBV4-2 to TRBJ2-3; D is perhaps TRBD2 (6 bases). The CDR3 runs to 17 residues. V was pared by 4 bases and J by 2 bases, with 19 bases between. Germline lookup yields CDR1 LGHNA and CDR2 YNFKEQ. Written as DNA, the CDR3 is TGTGCCAGCAGCCTAGTCGATGTGGGAGGTTCCACAGATACGCAGTATTTG. This encodes CASSLVDVGGSTDTQYL.

Details on this clonotype: At one end the junction does not follow the germline gene, possibly because of a read error. This chain uses TRBV11-2 with TRBJ1-4; 7 nucleotides line up with TRBD1. The CDR3 length is 16 residues. In germline, CDR1 is SGHAT, CDR2 FQNNGV. The CDR3 DNA reads as TGTGCCAGCAGCGCCATGACAGGGTTTAGTAATGAAAAACTATTTTTT. Residues: CASSAMTGFSNEKLFF. The full variable domain, its missing parts supplied by reference TRBV11-2 and TRBJ1-4, is EAGVAQSPRYKIIEKRQSVAFWCNPISGHATLYWYQQILGQGPKLLIQFQNNGVVDDSQLPKDRFSAERLKGVDSTLKIQPAKLEDSAVYLCASSAMTGFSNEKLFFGSGTQLSVL.

This clonotype was detected many times. The chain recombines TRBV19 with TRBJ2-2; D possibly corresponds to TRBD2 (5 bases). Germline CDR1 and CDR2: LNHDA and SQIVND (reference sequence). The V end lost 6 bases, the J end lost 7 bases, and 12 bases lay between the germline ends. This CDR3 has 13 residues. The CDR3: CASREGLGGELFF. As DNA, the CDR3 is TGTGCCAGTAGAGAGGGCCTGGGCGGGGAGCTGTTTTTT. Variable domain in full (rest from reference TRBV19 and TRBJ2-2): DGGITQSPKYLFRKEGQNVTLSCEQNLNHDAMYWYRQDPGQGLRLIYYSQIVNDFQKGDIAEGYSVSREKKESFPLTVTSAQKNPTAFYLCASREGLGGELFFGEGSRLTVL.

On this clonotype: One junction end disagrees with the germline gene, perhaps due to a read error. The chain is built from TRBV6-2 or TRBV6-3 and TRBJ2-5; tentative D call: TRBD2 (6 bases). The germline V gene has CDR1 MNHEY and CDR2 SVGEGT. CDR3 length: 16 amino acids. CDR3 DNA sequence: TGTGCCTGCAGTCTATCGACGGCAGCGGGCGAAGAGACCCAGTATTTC. Protein sequence: CACSLSTAAGEETQYF.

Remarks on this clonotype: Compared with germline, one end of the junction differs, possibly owing to a read error. The chain couples TRBV5-1 to TRBJ2-5; 9 bases line up with TRBD2. Per germline, CDR1 SGHRS and CDR2 YFSETQ. CDR3 length equals 14 residues. CDR3 residues: CASRSGRLQETEYF. CDR3 coding DNA: TGCGCCAGCAGGAGCGGGAGGCTTCAAGAGACCGAGTATTTC.